The 8 T cell receptor beta chains given below trace back to one sample, sequenced in a study of cytomegalovirus exposure and HLA in healthy donors. The PCR ran on 60 Vbeta and 13 Jbeta primers. Measured with immunoSEQ multiplex PCR; TCRdb has only the in-frame clones, and not every one. The data show around 150,000 clones, around three quarters seen once. Sequencing input: PBMCs. Receptor source: a man in his forties in good health and CMV-seronegative.

V gene TRBV5-1 combines with J gene TRBJ2-7, with TRBD1 matching over 11 bases. Per germline, CDR1 SGHRS and CDR2 YFSETQ. V lost 4 bases to trimming and J lost 6 bases; unmatched junction nucleotides: 9. This CDR3 region has 15 residues. Here the CDR3 reads CASSRRGQGVAEQYF. CDR3 sequence (DNA): TGCGCCAGCAGCCGTCGGGGACAGGGGGTCGCCGAGCAGTACTTC.

The rearrangement links TRBV2 to TRBJ1-5; the D is unclear. V lost 0 bases and J lost 9, with 6 bases in between. The CDR3 is 12 amino acids. Looked up from germline, CDR1 is SNHLY and CDR2 is FYNNEI. This CDR3 reads CASSEASRPQHF. CDR3 DNA sequence: TGTGCCAGCAGTGAAGCTTCCCGGCCCCAGCATTTT.

The chain's CDR3 is CASSFSVTGMYEQYF. Here the CDR3 DNA reads TGTGCCAGCAGTTTTTCCGTGACAGGGATGTACGAGCAGTACTTC. The V call is TRBV27, the J call TRBJ2-7; 7 nucleotides match TRBD1. CDR1 MNHEY and CDR2 SMNVEV come from the germline V gene (reference sequence). J was trimmed by 4 bases and V by 3 bases; bases with no gene match: 9. This CDR3 spans 15 amino acids.

The J gene is TRBJ1-1, the V gene TRBV5-1, with D perhaps matching TRBD1 (6 bases). The CDR3 spans 14 residues. V was trimmed by 7 bases and J by 4 bases, leaving 17 bases between them. Germline loops: CDR1 SGHRS, CDR2 YFSETQ. The CDR3 DNA sequence: TGCGCCAGCCGGTCGGGGGGGCCGCTCACTGAAGCTTTCTTT. Protein product: CASRSGGPLTEAFF.

The chain is built from TRBV13 and TRBJ2-7, with TRBD2 matching 12 bases. After removal of 5 bases from V and 1 base from J, the junction contained 9 bases not matched to a gene. CDR1 is PRHDT and CDR2 is FYEKMQ in the germline V gene (reference sequence). This CDR3 is built from 17 residues. CDR3 coding DNA: TGTGCCAGCAGCCTGAGACTAGCGGGAGCCCTTTCCTACGAGCAGTACTTC. It is translated as CASSLRLAGALSYEQYF.

The J gene is TRBJ2-7, the V gene TRBV5-1, with a weak D call TRBD2 (6 bases). V was clipped by 0 bases and J by 4 bases, with 14 bases between them. The CDR3 has 15 amino acids. The germline CDR1 and CDR2 sequences are SGHRS and YFSETQ. Here the CDR3 reads CASSLESPGGYEQYF. CDR3 nucleotide sequence: TGCGCCAGCAGCTTGGAGTCACCCGGGGGATACGAGCAGTACTTC. Variable domain in full (rest from reference TRBV5-1 and TRBJ2-7): KAGVTQTPRYLIKTRGQQVTLSCSPISGHRSVSWYQQTPGQGLQFLFEYFSETQRNKGNFPGRFSGRQFSNSRSEMNVSTLELGDSALYLCASSLESPGGYEQYFGPGTRLTVT.

The chain links TRBV11-2 to TRBJ1-1; D is perhaps TRBD1 (5 bases). The germline CDR1 and CDR2 sequences are SGHAT and FQNNGV. This CDR3 is built from 12 residues. V was trimmed by 1 base and J by 10 bases, leaving 10 bases between them. DNA for the CDR3: TGTGCCAGCAGCTTAGGGGGCAGTGGAGCTTTCTTT. It yields the protein CASSLGGSGAFF.

The V and J genes are TRBV10-3 and TRBJ2-6; 11 nucleotides line up with TRBD1. CDR1 is ENHRY and CDR2 is SYGVKD in the germline V gene. The CDR3 has 18 residues. After removal of 7 bases from V and 2 bases from J, the junction contained 10 bases not matched to a gene. The CDR3 sequence: CAITPVGQGAAGANVLTF. DNA of the CDR3: TGTGCCATCACGCCCGTTGGACAGGGGGCGGCTGGGGCCAACGTCCTGACTTTC.